This is a list of T cell receptor beta chains from one sample in a study of blood T cell repertoires in COVID-19. The data were produced by immunoSEQ multiplex PCR, yet TCRdb's version contains in-frame clones alone and is incomplete. The sample has under 350,000 clones, approximately 86% seen once. Source material: PBMCs or T cells enriched from blood (not recorded which). The receptors stem from a woman aged 40 to 50 with acute COVID-19. Both conserved end residues are part of each CDR3. Each record gives: V gene, D gene, J gene, clone size, CDR3 protein, CDR3 DNA. D genes are given only for firm matches. The size entry is marked missing in some rows and otherwise reads once, few, many or a size class.

V gene: TRBV6-1
D gene: .
J gene: TRBJ2-2
clone size: .
CDR3 protein: CASREAAAGGELFF
CDR3 DNA: TGTGCCAGCAGAGAAGCTGCGGCGGGCGGGGAGCTGTTTTTT

V gene: TRBV28
D gene: TRBD1
J gene: TRBJ1-4
clone size: .
CDR3 protein: CASSLLGTGGGEKLFF
CDR3 DNA: TGTGCCAGCAGTTTATTGGGCACAGGGGGCGGGGAAAAACTGTTTTTT

V gene: TRBV25-1
D gene: TRBD1
J gene: TRBJ2-7
clone size: .
CDR3 protein: CASSDQPGQGSYEQYF
CDR3 DNA: TGTGCCAGCAGTGACCAACCGGGACAGGGGTCCTACGAGCAGTACTTC

V gene: TRBV7-3
D gene: TRBD2
J gene: TRBJ2-5
clone size: .
CDR3 protein: CASSHRLAGEQETQYF
CDR3 DNA: TGTGCCAGCAGTCACAGACTAGCGGGAGAGCAAGAGACCCAGTACTTC

V gene: TRBV28
D gene: .
J gene: TRBJ1-1
clone size: .
CDR3 protein: CASNVEGGATEAFF
CDR3 DNA: TGTGCCAGTAACGTCGAGGGGGGGGCCACTGAAGCTTTCTTT

V gene: TRBV27
D gene: TRBD1
J gene: TRBJ2-7
clone size: .
CDR3 protein: CASSLGPGTGRNEQYF
CDR3 DNA: TGTGCCAGCAGTTTAGGGCCCGGGACAGGGAGGAACGAGCAGTACTTC

V gene: TRBV7-2
D gene: TRBD2
J gene: TRBJ2-3
clone size: .
CDR3 protein: CASSLSGEVTDTQYF
CDR3 DNA: TGTGCCAGCAGCCTTAGCGGGGAAGTCACAGATACGCAGTATTTT

V gene: TRBV19
D gene: .
J gene: TRBJ1-2
clone size: once
CDR3 protein: CASSIGFGYGYTF
CDR3 DNA: TGTGCCAGTAGTATCGGTTTTGGCTATGGCTACACCTTC

V gene: TRBV18
D gene: .
J gene: TRBJ1-3
clone size: .
CDR3 protein: CASSPMGTRYSGNTIYF
CDR3 DNA: TGTGCCAGCTCACCAATGGGGACACGCTACTCTGGAAACACCATATATTTT

V gene: TRBV29-1
D gene: .
J gene: TRBJ2-7
clone size: .
CDR3 protein: CSVAGAFYEQYF
CDR3 DNA: TGCAGCGTGGCGGGGGCTTTCTACGAGCAGTACTTC

V gene: TRBV5-1
D gene: .
J gene: TRBJ2-1
clone size: .
CDR3 protein: CASSLEGGPSNEQFF
CDR3 DNA: TGCGCCAGCAGCTTGGAAGGGGGACCTTCCAATGAGCAGTTCTTC

V gene: TRBV4-3
D gene: TRBD1
J gene: TRBJ1-2
clone size: .
CDR3 protein: CASSRGETGTDGYTF
CDR3 DNA: TGCGCCAGCAGCCGAGGGGAAACCGGGACAGATGGCTACACCTTC

V gene: TRBV5-1
D gene: .
J gene: TRBJ2-2
clone size: .
CDR3 protein: CASKTSSGVGSGELFF
CDR3 DNA: TGCGCCAGCAAAACTTCCTCGGGCGTCGGGAGCGGGGAGCTGTTTTTT

V gene: TRBV2
D gene: TRBD1
J gene: TRBJ1-4
clone size: .
CDR3 protein: CASSQGVAQALFF
CDR3 DNA: TGTGCCAGCAGTCAGGGGGTGGCCCAAGCACTGTTTTTT

V gene: TRBV28
D gene: .
J gene: TRBJ1-5
clone size: .
CDR3 protein: CASSLDTGRSNQPQHF
CDR3 DNA: TGTGCCAGCAGTTTAGATACAGGGCGTAGCAATCAGCCCCAGCATTTT

V gene: TRBV5-4
D gene: TRBD1
J gene: TRBJ1-1
clone size: .
CDR3 protein: CASSPHLDRADTEAFF
CDR3 DNA: TGTGCCAGCAGCCCCCACCTCGACAGGGCGGACACTGAAGCTTTCTTT

V gene: TRBV9
D gene: .
J gene: TRBJ2-6
clone size: .
CDR3 protein: CASSATSAGRTGANVLTF
CDR3 DNA: TGTGCCAGCAGTGCAACCTCCGCCGGGAGAACTGGGGCCAACGTCCTGACTTTC

V gene: TRBV4-3
D gene: TRBD2
J gene: TRBJ2-3
clone size: .
CDR3 protein: CASSLTGLAKDTQYF
CDR3 DNA: TGCGCCAGCAGCCTAACGGGACTAGCGAAAGATACGCAGTATTTT

V gene: TRBV7-6
D gene: TRBD1
J gene: TRBJ1-1
clone size: .
CDR3 protein: CASSSRTGDNTEAFF
CDR3 DNA: TGTGCCAGCAGCTCGCGGACAGGGGATAACACTGAAGCTTTCTTT

V gene: TRBV7-6
D gene: .
J gene: TRBJ1-2
clone size: few
CDR3 protein: CASSFASWGLIYGYTF
CDR3 DNA: TGTGCCAGCAGCTTTGCTTCGTGGGGACTGATCTATGGCTACACCTTC